Below, 7 T cell receptor beta chains from the same sample are listed, as sequenced in a study of T cells in Graves' hyperthyroidism and ophthalmopathy. The TCR beta CDR3 regions underwent amplification using RNA transcripts as the source. The HTBI set primed first-round TCR CDR3 RT-PCR. One entry per CDR3 protein, called by TCRdb with MiXCR from the multiplex PCR reads. The table has about 150,000 distinct CDR3 sequences, approximately 20% seen once; the top ten hold 60% to 80%. Sequenced material: blood. Every receptor here comes from a woman aged 45-65 years with Graves' hyperthyroidism that later progressed to Graves' ophthalmopathy.

At least ten counts were recorded for this clonotype. The gene calls are TRBV2 and TRBJ2-5, with TRBD2 matching 11 bases. J lost 5 bases, V lost 8 bases, and 7 bases had no gene match. The germline V gene has CDR1 SNHLY and CDR2 FYNNEI. The CDR3 is 14 amino acids. Here the CDR3 reads CASAGTSGRETQYF. The DNA of the CDR3 is TGTGCCAGCGCCGGGACTAGCGGACGGGAGACCCAGTACTTC.

This clonotype was seen repeatedly, ten times or more. This chain links TRBV4-2 with TRBJ2-3, with 11 bases identical to TRBD2. Germline V lookup: CDR1 LGHNA, CDR2 YNFKEQ. V gave up 3 bases and J gave up 1 base; unmatched junction bases: 3. The CDR3 has 16 amino acids. CDR3 bases: TGTGCCAGCAGCCAGACTAGCGGGACCCGCACAGATACGCAGTATTTT. It specifies CASSQTSGTRTDTQYF.

This clonotype occurred once. The CDR3 loop is CATSSQTGDTQYF. The CDR3 DNA reads TGTGCCACCAGCAGCCAAACAGGAGATACGCAGTATTTT. The rearrangement links TRBV15 to TRBJ2-3; TRBD1 might be the D (5 bases). This CDR3 comprises 13 residues. The V gene lost 3 bases and the J gene lost 5 bases, with 9 bases spanning the gap. Looked up from germline, CDR1 is LNHNV and CDR2 is YYDKDF (reference sequence).

The chain employs TRBV28 and TRBJ1-2; D not certain. The germline gives CDR1 MDHEN, CDR2 SYDVKM. The CDR3 consists of 13 residues. Trimming removed 2 bases at V and 6 bases at J, with 10 bases between. The CDR3 DNA reads as TGTGCCAGCAGTTTAGAGGGAGGTGATGGCTACACCTTC. Protein: CASSLEGGDGYTF.

The chain employs TRBV9 and TRBJ2-7; TRBD1 matches at 7 bases. The CDR3 totals 13 residues. The V gene's germline CDR1 is SGDLS and CDR2 YYNGEE. Unmatched junction bases numbered 3, after V lost 0 bases and J lost 6 bases. CDR3 nucleotide sequence: TGTGCCAGCAGCGTAGCTCCAGGGGGCGAGCAGTACTTC. This translates into CASSVAPGGEQYF. The complete variable domain, with remaining parts taken from reference TRBV9 and TRBJ2-7, reads DSGVTQTPKHLITATGQRVTLRCSPRSGDLSVYWYQQSLDQGLQFLIQYYNGEERAKGNILERFSAQQFPDLHSELNLSSLELGDSALYFCASSVAPGGEQYFGPGTRLTVT.

The chain has TRBV27 and TRBJ2-3; perhaps TRBD1 as D (5 bases). V was pared by 2 bases and J by 2 bases, with 14 bases between. The CDR3 sequence is 16 residues long. Germline V gene sequence: CDR1 MNHEY, CDR2 SMNVEV (reference sequence). The CDR3 bases are TGTGCCAGCAGTTTAAATGCAGGGTTCCCCACAGATACGCAGTATTTT. Translating it yields CASSLNAGFPTDTQYF.

This clonotype was seen repeatedly, ten times or more. V and J are TRBV28 and TRBJ1-2; 7 bases agree with TRBD1. This CDR3 region has 13 residues. V lost 7 bases, J lost 7 bases, and 9 bases stayed unmatched. Germline loops: CDR1 MDHEN, CDR2 SYDVKM. CDR3 region: CASTPDRVRGYTF. The CDR3 DNA sequence: TGTGCCAGCACCCCAGACAGGGTGCGTGGCTACACCTTC.